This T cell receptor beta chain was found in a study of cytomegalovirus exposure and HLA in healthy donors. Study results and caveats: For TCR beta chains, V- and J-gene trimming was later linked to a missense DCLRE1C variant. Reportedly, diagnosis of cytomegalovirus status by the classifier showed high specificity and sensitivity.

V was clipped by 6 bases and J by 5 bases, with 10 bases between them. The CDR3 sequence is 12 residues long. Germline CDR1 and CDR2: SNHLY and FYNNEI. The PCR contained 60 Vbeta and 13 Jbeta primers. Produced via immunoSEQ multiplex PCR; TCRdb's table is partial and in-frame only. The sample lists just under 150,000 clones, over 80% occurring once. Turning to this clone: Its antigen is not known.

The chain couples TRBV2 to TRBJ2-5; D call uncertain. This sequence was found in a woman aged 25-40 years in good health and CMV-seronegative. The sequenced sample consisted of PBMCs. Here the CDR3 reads CASSPRWETQYF. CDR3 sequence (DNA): TGTGCCAGCAGCCCGCGGTGGGAGACCCAGTACTTC.